These 17 T cell receptor beta chains were sequenced from one sample in a study of T cells in women clearing cervical HPV infection. Data came from immunoSEQ multiplex PCR; TCRdb stores just in-frame clones and leaves some out. In total, the table holds some 39,000 clones. The sequencing sample was made of blood buffy coat. The source is a woman aged 18-70 years with a cervical HPV16 infection that either progressed to CIN3+ or cleared (not recorded which).

Details on this clone: The read halts 3 residues ahead of the CDR3 end, with the missing end drawn from the germline J gene. This chain joins TRBV20-1 and TRBJ2-7, with 7 bases lining up with TRBD2. V was clipped by 1 base and J by 4 bases; unmatched bases: 1. In germline, CDR1 is DFQATT, CDR2 SNEGSKA (reference sequence). This CDR3 contains 12 residues. The chain's CDR3 is CSARGGGYEQYF. The sequenced part of the CDR3 DNA is TGCAGTGCTAGAGGGGGGGGATACGAG.

About this clone: The read ends 3 residues early relative to the CDR3; the germline J gene fills the gap. This rearrangement joins TRBV13 to TRBJ2-7; possible D gene TRBD1, 6 bases. Trimming shortened V by 0 bases and J by 3 bases, and 6 bases separated the two germline ends. Germline CDR1 reads PRHDT; CDR2 reads FYEKMQ (reference sequence). The length of the CDR3 is 13 residues. CDR3: CASSLGGGYEQYF. The DNA read from the CDR3 is TGTGCCAGCAGCTTAGGAGGGGGCTACGAG.

To note about this clone: The read ends 3 residues before the CDR3 terminus; that terminus is restored from the germline J gene. The chain combines TRBV7-2 with TRBJ1-2; possibly TRBD1 for D (6 bases). CDR3 length: 13 residues. Trimming removed 5 bases at V and 6 bases at J, with 13 bases between. Germline V CDR1 and CDR2: SGHTA, FQGNSA. The CDR3 here is CASSKQGPDGYTF. The CDR3 bases that were read are TGTGCCAGCAGCAAACAGGGTCCCGATGGC.

As for this clone: The read ends 3 residues before the CDR3 terminus; that terminus is restored from the germline J gene. The chain is built from TRBV7-2 and TRBJ2-1; tentatively, D is TRBD1 (6 bases). Germline V CDR1 and CDR2: SGHTA, FQGNSA. V gave up 4 bases and J gave up 9 bases, with 13 bases separating them. This CDR3 spans 13 amino acids. CDR3 residues: CASSSDRTGEQFF. The CDR3 DNA, read in part, is TGTGCCAGCAGCTCCGACAGGACCGGTGAG. Full variable domain (remainder filled in from reference TRBV7-2 and TRBJ2-1): GAGVSQSPSNKVTEKGKDVELRCDPISGHTALYWYRQSLGQGLEFLIYFQGNSAPDKSGLPSDRFSAERTGGSVSTLTIQRTQQEDSAVYLCASSSDRTGEQFFGPGTRLTVL.

About this clone: The observed sequence ends 3 residues before the CDR3 terminus, with the missing tail filled in from the germline J gene. The chain is built from TRBV5-1 and TRBJ2-5; 11 bases match TRBD2. The CDR3 has 15 amino acids. Trimming removed 2 bases from V and 3 bases from J; junction bases left unmatched: 3. In germline, CDR1 is SGHRS, CDR2 YFSETQ. CDR3 DNA, as far as it was read: TGCGCCAGCAGCTTTAGCGGGAGGGCAGAAGAGACC. The encoded protein is CASSFSGRAEET. The entire CDR3 protein is CASSFSGRAEETQYF.

With regard to this clone: The read comes to an end 3 residues before the CDR3 does, leaving the germline J gene to fill in the end. J is TRBJ2-5 and V is TRBV18; 8 nucleotides line up with TRBD1. CDR1 is KGHSH and CDR2 is LQKENI in the germline V gene. V shed 3 bases and J 3 bases; nucleotides not matched to a gene: 6. This CDR3 region has 15 residues. The CDR3 bases that were read are TGTGCCAGCTCACCTCGGACAGGGACGAAAGAGACC. It codes for CASSPRTGTKET. The whole CDR3 sequence is CASSPRTGTKETQYF. Using reference TRBV18 and TRBJ2-5 for the parts outside the CDR3, the full variable domain is NAGVMQNPRHLVRRRGQEARLRCSPMKGHSHVYWYRQLPEEGLKFMVYLQKENIIDESGMPKERFSAEFPKEGPSILRIQQVVRGDSAAYFCASSPRTGTKETQYFGPGTRLLVL.

Regarding this clone: The CDR3 end is not reached by the read, which stops 3 residues before it; the germline J gene fills it in. The chain has TRBV20-1 and TRBJ2-4, with 11 bases lining up with TRBD2. Germline V gene data show CDR1 as DFQATT and CDR2 as SNEGSKA (reference sequence). Trimming removed 1 base from V and 3 bases from J; junction bases left unmatched: 5. The CDR3 spans 16 residues. CDR3 loop: CSARVAGGPGKNIQYF. CDR3 DNA (partial): TGCAGTGCTAGAGTAGCGGGGGGGCCCGGCAAAAACATT.

Remarks on this clone: The read is 3 residues too short to cover the CDR3 end, so that end is filled in from the germline J gene. The chain combines TRBV30 with TRBJ2-7, with TRBD1 as a possible D gene (6 bases). The CDR3 sequence is 13 residues long. Germline V gives CDR1 GTSNPN, CDR2 SVGIG (reference sequence). The V end lost 4 bases, the J end lost 2 bases, and 12 bases lay between the germline ends. CDR3 bases read: TGTGCCTGGATGACAGGTCCCCCCTACGAG. Its protein is CAWMTGPPYE. From start to end, the CDR3 is CAWMTGPPYEQYF.

Notes on this clone: The CDR3 end falls 3 residues outside the read, so it is completed with the germline J gene. J is TRBJ1-2 and V is TRBV20-1; no clear D gene. V lost 5 bases and J 0 bases, leaving 13 bases between the germline ends. Germline V CDR1 and CDR2: DFQATT, SNEGSKA (reference sequence). This CDR3 has 14 amino acids. The sequenced CDR3 bases are TGCAGTGCTCCCCGGGCGGGAACTAACTATGGC. As protein: CSAPRAGTNYG. The full CDR3 is CSAPRAGTNYGYTF.

Points on this clone: Sequencing ends 3 residues short of the CDR3 end; the germline J gene provides the rest. The rearrangement links TRBV28 to TRBJ2-5; possibly TRBD1 for D (6 bases). Germline V gene lookup returns CDR1 MDHEN and CDR2 SYDVKM. CDR3 length: 15 amino acids. The V end lost 5 bases, the J end lost 5 bases, and 18 bases lay between the germline ends. CDR3 DNA (partial): TGTGCCAGCAGTGACGTGACAGGTTTCCAGGAGACC. This encodes CASSDVTGFQET. The entire CDR3 sequence reads CASSDVTGFQETQYF.

Comment on this clone: The read terminates 3 residues ahead of where the CDR3 ends, so the germline J gene completes it. The chain is built from TRBV12-3 or TRBV12-4 and TRBJ1-6, with D possibly matching TRBD1 (5 bases). V lost 6 bases to trimming and J lost 11 bases, with 11 bases between them. CDR3 length equals 12 residues. The CDR3 sequence: CASSPGRPPLHF. Partial CDR3 DNA: TGTGCCAGCAGCCCAGGGAGGCCACCC.

Concerning this clone itself: Read coverage stops 3 residues before the CDR3 terminus; the germline J gene supplies the remainder. The chain has TRBV12-3 or TRBV12-4 and TRBJ2-1; 8 positions agree with TRBD2. The CDR3 sequence is 15 residues long. V was pared by 8 bases and J by 0 bases, with 6 bases of the junction left unmatched. Incomplete CDR3 DNA: TGTGCCAGCCAACCACTAGCGGACTCCTACAATGAG. This sequence encodes CASQPLADSYNE. Given in full, the CDR3 is CASQPLADSYNEQFF.

A remark on this clone: Read data end 3 residues before the CDR3 end; the end is taken from the germline J gene. This chain links TRBV7-9 with TRBJ2-5; no clear D gene. The CDR3 totals 13 residues. Per germline, CDR1 SEHNR and CDR2 FQNEAQ (reference sequence). Between the trimmed V and J ends, which lost 4 bases and 7 bases, there was a span of 13 bases. The DNA read from the CDR3 is TGTGCCAGCAGCTCAATCAGTATTTGGACC. Its translation is CASSSISIWT. The full CDR3 is CASSSISIWTQYF.

The CDR3 reads CASSIGTQLGETQYF. CDR3 DNA, as far as it was read: TGTGCCAGCAGCATAGGAACCCAGCTCGGGGAGACC. This chain uses TRBV7-2 with TRBJ2-5; D is unresolved. The read gets to within 3 residues of the CDR3 end, and the germline J gene fills in the rest. Trimming took 5 bases from V and 5 from J, leaving 18 bases between them. Germline V gene lookup returns CDR1 SGHTA and CDR2 FQGNSA. This CDR3 is built from 15 residues.

As for this clone: Read data end 3 residues before the CDR3 end; the end is taken from the germline J gene. The J gene is TRBJ2-7, the V gene TRBV18; D is perhaps TRBD2 (6 bases). V gave up 3 bases and J gave up 2 bases, with 20 bases separating them. The germline V gene has CDR1 KGHSH and CDR2 LQKENI. The CDR3 is 17 amino acids. Incomplete CDR3 DNA: TGTGCCAGCTCACCTCCCGGCGGAGGGAGAGCGGCCTACGAG. It encodes CASSPPGGGRAAYE. The entire CDR3 protein is CASSPPGGGRAAYEQYF. Drawing the rest from reference TRBV18 and TRBJ2-7, the complete variable domain is NAGVMQNPRHLVRRRGQEARLRCSPMKGHSHVYWYRQLPEEGLKFMVYLQKENIIDESGMPKERFSAEFPKEGPSILRIQQVVRGDSAAYFCASSPPGGGRAAYEQYFGPGTRLTVT.

Note on this clone: The read ends 3 residues early relative to the CDR3; the germline J gene fills the gap. This chain connects TRBV19 to TRBJ2-2, with 8 bases that match TRBD1. CDR3 length: 16 amino acids. CDR1 is LNHDA and CDR2 is SQIVND in the germline V gene (reference sequence). J lost 6 bases, V lost 3 bases, and 9 bases had no gene match. CDR3 bases read: TGTGCCAGTAGTATGAGGGCAGGGGGCGCATCCGGGGAG. This translates into CASSMRAGGASGE. The CDR3 as a whole reads CASSMRAGGASGELFF.

As to this clone: The CDR3 is cut off 3 residues early in the read; its end comes from the germline J gene. The rearrangement uses TRBV10-3 and TRBJ2-7; 7 bases line up with TRBD2. Germline values: CDR1 ENHRY, CDR2 SYGVKD. V lost 11 bases to trimming and J lost 2 bases; unmatched junction nucleotides: 12. CDR3 length equals 14 residues. The covered CDR3 bases are TGTGCCTCGGGTTTGGGGACTAACCCCTACGAG. Its translation is CASGLGTNPYE. The full CDR3 protein is CASGLGTNPYEQYF.